The rows below give T cell receptor beta chains drawn from one sample of a study of control samples from healthy donors and cancer patients. This table comes from immunoSEQ multiplex PCR, and its TCRdb copy is limited to in-frame clones, with some not included. The sample holds under 200,000 clones; roughly 93% are singletons and the top ten take over 4%. What was sequenced was blood. These receptors were collected from a woman between 55 and 75 years old in good health. Each CDR3 is given with its conserved first and last residue. A D gene is named only where the DNA matches it firmly. A row's size may be missing; if present it is once, few, many or a size class.

D gene: NA
V gene: TRBV6-2/TRBV6-3
clone size: NA
J gene: TRBJ1-4
CDR3 DNA: TGTGCCAGCAGTTATTGGAGGCTGGAAAAACTGTTTTTT
CDR3 protein: CASSYWRLEKLFF

D gene: NA
V gene: TRBV30
clone size: NA
J gene: TRBJ1-2
CDR3 DNA: TGTGCCTGGAGTGTTGAGAGTTACTATGGCTACACCTTC
CDR3 protein: CAWSVESYYGYTF

D gene: NA
V gene: TRBV5-5
clone size: NA
J gene: TRBJ1-2
CDR3 DNA: TGTGCCAGCAGCTCCGGGGCAGGGGAATCCTATGGCTACACCTTC
CDR3 protein: CASSSGAGESYGYTF

D gene: NA
V gene: TRBV5-1
clone size: NA
J gene: TRBJ2-2
CDR3 DNA: TGCGCCAGCAGCCTTGACGTTCCGAACACCGGGGAGCTGTTTTTT
CDR3 protein: CASSLDVPNTGELFF

D gene: TRBD1
V gene: TRBV10-3
clone size: once
J gene: TRBJ1-1
CDR3 DNA: TGTGCCATCAGCAGCCAGGGGGCGTTGAACACTGAAGCTTTCTTT
CDR3 protein: CAISSQGALNTEAFF

D gene: TRBD2
V gene: TRBV4-3
clone size: NA
J gene: TRBJ2-3
CDR3 DNA: TGCGCCAGCAGCCAAGGCGGGGCGGGGGGCGCCACAGATACGCAGTATTTT
CDR3 protein: CASSQGGAGGATDTQYF

D gene: NA
V gene: TRBV10-3
clone size: NA
J gene: TRBJ1-5
CDR3 DNA: TGTGCCATCAGTGAGTTTCGGGTAACCCGCCGGAGCTATAGCAATCAGCCCCAGCATTTT
CDR3 protein: CAISEFRVTRRSYSNQPQHF

D gene: TRBD1
V gene: TRBV9
clone size: NA
J gene: TRBJ2-5
CDR3 DNA: TGTGCCAGCAGCAGACGGACAGGGGGCTCGGAGACCCAGTACTTC
CDR3 protein: CASSRRTGGSETQYF

D gene: NA
V gene: TRBV25-1
clone size: few
J gene: TRBJ1-6
CDR3 DNA: TGTGCCAGCAATGAGCAAGCCTATAATTCACCCCTCCACTTT
CDR3 protein: CASNEQAYNSPLHF

D gene: TRBD2
V gene: TRBV5-6
clone size: NA
J gene: TRBJ2-1
CDR3 DNA: TGTGCCAGCAGCTCTTTTAGCGGGTGGTCAAACAATGAGCAGTTCTTC
CDR3 protein: CASSSFSGWSNNEQFF

D gene: NA
V gene: TRBV5-1
clone size: NA
J gene: TRBJ1-2
CDR3 DNA: TGCGCCAGCAGCTTCGACAGGACCTATGGCTACACCTTC
CDR3 protein: CASSFDRTYGYTF

D gene: TRBD2
V gene: TRBV3-1/TRBV3-2
clone size: NA
J gene: TRBJ2-5
CDR3 DNA: TGTGCCAGCAGCCAACTAGCGGGGGGGGGAGAGACCCAGTACTTC
CDR3 protein: CASSQLAGGGETQYF

D gene: TRBD1
V gene: TRBV11-2
clone size: NA
J gene: TRBJ1-6
CDR3 DNA: TGTGCCAGCAGCTTAGAAGGGGGACAGGGACGGTCACCCCTCCACTTT
CDR3 protein: CASSLEGGQGRSPLHF

D gene: NA
V gene: TRBV7-9
clone size: once
J gene: TRBJ1-1
CDR3 DNA: TGTGCCAGCAGCTCCCCGGGTCTTACTGGGAACACTGAAGCTTTCTTT
CDR3 protein: CASSSPGLTGNTEAFF

D gene: NA
V gene: TRBV6-2/TRBV6-3
clone size: NA
J gene: TRBJ1-5
CDR3 DNA: TGTGCCAGCAGTTATGGCCGAAATCAGCCCCAGCATTTT
CDR3 protein: CASSYGRNQPQHF

D gene: NA
V gene: TRBV7-9
clone size: NA
J gene: TRBJ1-4
CDR3 DNA: TGTGCCAGCAGCAAGCCCCGGGAGGCAGGTGAAAAACTGTTTTTT
CDR3 protein: CASSKPREAGEKLFF

D gene: NA
V gene: TRBV6-5
clone size: NA
J gene: TRBJ1-3
CDR3 DNA: TGTGCCAGCAGTTACTCAAGCACAGGTGGAAACACCATATATTTT
CDR3 protein: CASSYSSTGGNTIYF

D gene: TRBD1
V gene: TRBV5-8
clone size: NA
J gene: TRBJ1-2
CDR3 DNA: TGTGCCAGCAGCTTGGAGGGGACAGCCGATGGCTACACCTTC
CDR3 protein: CASSLEGTADGYTF

D gene: NA
V gene: TRBV7-6
clone size: NA
J gene: TRBJ1-3
CDR3 DNA: TGTGCCAGCAGCTCCTATGGGGGGACCCAATCGGGGGGAAACACCATATATTTT
CDR3 protein: CASSSYGGTQSGGNTIYF

D gene: TRBD1
V gene: TRBV6-5
clone size: NA
J gene: TRBJ1-4
CDR3 DNA: TGTGCCAGCAGGCCCACAGGGGTTGGTGGAAAACTGTTTTTT
CDR3 protein: CASRPTGVGGKLFF

D gene: NA
V gene: TRBV7-2
clone size: NA
J gene: TRBJ2-1
CDR3 DNA: TGTGCCAGCAGCTTAGATTGGGGGGGCCGGTACAATGAGCAGTTCTTC
CDR3 protein: CASSLDWGGRYNEQFF

D gene: NA
V gene: TRBV7-6
clone size: NA
J gene: TRBJ2-2
CDR3 DNA: TGTGCCAGCAGCCTTCACTTGGGGGCCGGCACCGGGGAGCTGTTTTTT
CDR3 protein: CASSLHLGAGTGELFF

D gene: NA
V gene: TRBV6-2/TRBV6-3
clone size: NA
J gene: TRBJ1-1
CDR3 DNA: TGTGCCAGCAGCGCAATACAGGGCGGAGGTGGGATGAACACTGAAGCTTTCTTT
CDR3 protein: CASSAIQGGGGMNTEAFF

D gene: TRBD1
V gene: TRBV5-1
clone size: NA
J gene: TRBJ1-1
CDR3 DNA: TGCGCCAGCAGGACAGGGGTTGACACTGAAGCTTTCTTT
CDR3 protein: CASRTGVDTEAFF

D gene: NA
V gene: TRBV2
clone size: NA
J gene: TRBJ1-4
CDR3 DNA: TGTGCCAGCAGTCGATTACAGGATATTGATGAAAAACTGTTTTTT
CDR3 protein: CASSRLQDIDEKLFF

D gene: NA
V gene: TRBV2
clone size: NA
J gene: TRBJ2-6
CDR3 DNA: TGTGCCAGCAGTGGGCCGGACCCTAGCTCTGGGGCCAACGTCCTGACTTTC
CDR3 protein: CASSGPDPSSGANVLTF

D gene: NA
V gene: TRBV12-3/TRBV12-4
clone size: NA
J gene: TRBJ1-1
CDR3 DNA: TGTGCCAGCAGCAAGACGATACTAGAAGCTTTCTTT
CDR3 protein: CASSKTILEAFF

D gene: NA
V gene: TRBV11-2
clone size: NA
J gene: TRBJ2-5
CDR3 DNA: TGTGCCAGCAGCCTCGTAGCGGAGGGGACCCAGTACTTC
CDR3 protein: CASSLVAEGTQYF

D gene: NA
V gene: TRBV12-5
clone size: NA
J gene: TRBJ2-3
CDR3 DNA: TGTGCTAGTGGTTCCCGGGGGAGCACAGATACGCAGTATTTT
CDR3 protein: CASGSRGSTDTQYF

D gene: TRBD1
V gene: TRBV24-1
clone size: NA
J gene: TRBJ2-7
CDR3 DNA: TGTGCCACCAGTGATCTTGCTTTCCTAGGACAGGGGTCCTACGAGCAGTACTTC
CDR3 protein: CATSDLAFLGQGSYEQYF

D gene: TRBD1
V gene: TRBV27
clone size: NA
J gene: TRBJ1-2
CDR3 DNA: TGTGCCAGCAGTGTACAGGGGGCTGACGGCTACACCTTC
CDR3 protein: CASSVQGADGYTF

D gene: TRBD1
V gene: TRBV5-5
clone size: NA
J gene: TRBJ1-2
CDR3 DNA: TGTGCCAGCAGCCCGACCGGGACAGCTAACTATGGCTACACCTTC
CDR3 protein: CASSPTGTANYGYTF

D gene: NA
V gene: TRBV6-2/TRBV6-3
clone size: NA
J gene: TRBJ1-5
CDR3 DNA: TGTGCCAGCAGTTACCCAATTTATAGCAATCAGCCCCAGCATTTT
CDR3 protein: CASSYPIYSNQPQHF

D gene: TRBD1
V gene: TRBV6-5
clone size: NA
J gene: TRBJ1-2
CDR3 DNA: TGTGCCAGCAGCGGACAGGGAGTGAACTATGGCTACACCTTC
CDR3 protein: CASSGQGVNYGYTF

D gene: TRBD1
V gene: TRBV9
clone size: NA
J gene: TRBJ2-1
CDR3 DNA: TGTGCCAGCAGCGGCGGACAGGGTAGAAATGAGCAGTTCTTC
CDR3 protein: CASSGGQGRNEQFF

D gene: NA
V gene: TRBV7-9
clone size: NA
J gene: TRBJ1-4
CDR3 DNA: TGTGCCAGCAGCTTAGAGGCCATTGCAACTAATGAAAAACTGTTTTTT
CDR3 protein: CASSLEAIATNEKLFF

D gene: NA
V gene: TRBV18
clone size: NA
J gene: TRBJ2-5
CDR3 DNA: TGTGCCAGCTCACCCGGACAAGCAGAGACCCAGTACTTC
CDR3 protein: CASSPGQAETQYF

D gene: NA
V gene: TRBV5-1
clone size: NA
J gene: TRBJ1-5
CDR3 DNA: TGCGCCAGCAGCCCCACCGGGCGGGGGGCAGGTCAGCCCCAGCATTTT
CDR3 protein: CASSPTGRGAGQPQHF

D gene: TRBD2
V gene: TRBV19
clone size: NA
J gene: TRBJ2-1
CDR3 DNA: TGTGCCAGTAGTATCCCTAGCGGGGGGGCAGATGAGCAGTTCTTC
CDR3 protein: CASSIPSGGADEQFF

D gene: NA
V gene: TRBV7-2
clone size: NA
J gene: TRBJ2-2
CDR3 DNA: TGTGCCAGCAGCTCTCCGAACACCGGGGAGCTGTTTTTT
CDR3 protein: CASSSPNTGELFF

D gene: TRBD1
V gene: TRBV2
clone size: NA
J gene: TRBJ2-2
CDR3 DNA: TGTGCCAGCAGCGCTCTGGGACAGGGTAACACCGGGGAGCTGTTTTTT
CDR3 protein: CASSALGQGNTGELFF

D gene: NA
V gene: TRBV11-3
clone size: NA
J gene: TRBJ1-3
CDR3 DNA: TGTGCCAGCAGCTTAAGCTCTGGAAACACCATATATTTT
CDR3 protein: CASSLSSGNTIYF

D gene: NA
V gene: TRBV18
clone size: NA
J gene: TRBJ1-1
CDR3 DNA: TGTGCCAGCTCCCCATCTGGAGGTGAAGTTTTCTTT
CDR3 protein: CASSPSGGEVFF

D gene: TRBD1
V gene: TRBV12-5
clone size: NA
J gene: TRBJ1-5
CDR3 DNA: TGTGCTAGTGGTTTGGTAGTTACAGGGGATCAGCCCCAGCATTTT
CDR3 protein: CASGLVVTGDQPQHF

D gene: NA
V gene: TRBV14
clone size: NA
J gene: TRBJ2-1
CDR3 DNA: TGTGCCAGCAGCCAAGCGGGCATTTACAATGAGCAGTTCTTC
CDR3 protein: CASSQAGIYNEQFF

D gene: NA
V gene: TRBV18
clone size: NA
J gene: TRBJ1-3
CDR3 DNA: TGTGCCAGCTCACCTTATGACAGGCCGATCTCTGGAAACACCATATATTTT
CDR3 protein: CASSPYDRPISGNTIYF

D gene: NA
V gene: TRBV5-5
clone size: NA
J gene: TRBJ1-3
CDR3 DNA: TGTGCCAGCAGCTCTAACACTTGGGTCTCTGGAAACACCATATATTTT
CDR3 protein: CASSSNTWVSGNTIYF

D gene: NA
V gene: TRBV11-2
clone size: NA
J gene: TRBJ1-1
CDR3 DNA: TGTGCCAGCAGCTGGGGTAGATTATATGGGGGGGATAACACTGAAGCTTTCTTT
CDR3 protein: CASSWGRLYGGDNTEAFF